Described below is a single T cell receptor (beta chain) sequence and its context. The antigen it binds to is not known. No qualities accompany the bases; no much larger clone lies one base away. This sample stems from a study of T cell responses to AZD1222 COVID-19 vaccine (dated by TCRdb to about 2021). In the study overall: Because spike-specific TCR depth and breadth did not differ between the two schedules, AZD1222 recipients who got a second dose at roughly 4 weeks were pooled with those who got a second dose at roughly 12 weeks. TCR sequencing was performed for roughly 240 trial participants, of whom around 210 were given two doses of AZD1222 and around 25 were given two doses of MenACWY control vaccine. Trial participants were enrolled into age subgroups of 18-55, 56-69 and 70-plus years, which contained about 150, 28 and 57 TCR-sequenced participants, respectively.

The CDR3 regions of human TCRbeta chains were subjected to immunosequencing. The authors' pipeline ran thus. Repertoire TCRs were checked for matches against a reference library of SARS-CoV-2-specific TCRs that had been generated using the MIRA antigen-specificity platform. Breadth was defined as the fraction of unique TCRs that were SARS-CoV-2-associated, and depth was defined as the fraction of total T cells that were SARS-CoV-2-associated. Using the MIRA data, every spike-specific TCR was mapped to the spike region that the TCR reacted to and assigned to either a CD4 or a CD8 class. Log10-transformed breadth and depth values were compared by one-way ANOVA with Sidak's multiple comparisons tests. TCRdb re-hosts the immuneACCESS table, in-frame sequences only. Its copies lack some clones; in the studies checked, an unresolved V gene accounts for under half of them, and the cause for the rest is not known. That table supplies the V and J calls and clone size; D and trimming were determined from the DNA. Counted in this sample were some 99,000 clones; about 88% of them appeared once. Approximately 19% of the sample rests with the top ten.

The investigation overall reported the following: After two AZD1222 doses, both the breadth and the depth of spike-specific TCRs were significantly higher than at day 0 and than in MenACWY recipients. The 56-69-year group was small, and its depth increase did not reach significance, likely because of low power. Conclusions about previously exposed vaccinees were limited because only six AZD1222 recipients were SARS-CoV-2 seropositive at baseline. Reportedly, almost half of the unique spike-specific TCRs recognized epitopes lying outside the regions that are mutated in the B.1.351 and B.1.1.7 variants. Because no samples from the day 14 peak response were available, repertoires could be characterized only after the peak T cell response. Vaccine-associated CD4 TCRs spanned the whole spike protein, with dominant responses in regions 160-218 and 743-854. Participants were mostly white British, with more females than males. The authors suggested clonal diversity may have been underestimated.

The V end gives up 3 bases and the J end 8 bases, leaving 5 bases in the junction not matched to a gene. Its CDR3 holds 13 amino acids, cysteine through phenylalanine. Only CDR3 DNA remains: 39 bases, in frame from the first base. CDR1 and CDR2, looked up from the germline V gene, are SGHRS and YFSETQ. The time point label here, explained by the study, means: baseline before first vaccination. Samples from vaccinated people were obtained from the UK trials COV001 and COV002, which included a single-blind randomized controlled phase 2/3 trial of AZD1222 (ChAdOx1 nCoV-19) in healthy adults. For TCRbeta chain sequencing, PBMC samples were collected from trial participants at day 0 and at day 28 after the second dose.

The specimen was peripheral blood, collected on day 0 of AZD1222 vaccination. The chain uses TRBV5-1 and TRBJ1-2, with 9 middle bases fitting TRBD1. This sequence was found in an adult in good health. The sequenced DNA: TGCGCCAGCAGCTCGGGACAGGGAGGCGGCTACACCTTC. Its product reads: CASSSGQGGGYTF.